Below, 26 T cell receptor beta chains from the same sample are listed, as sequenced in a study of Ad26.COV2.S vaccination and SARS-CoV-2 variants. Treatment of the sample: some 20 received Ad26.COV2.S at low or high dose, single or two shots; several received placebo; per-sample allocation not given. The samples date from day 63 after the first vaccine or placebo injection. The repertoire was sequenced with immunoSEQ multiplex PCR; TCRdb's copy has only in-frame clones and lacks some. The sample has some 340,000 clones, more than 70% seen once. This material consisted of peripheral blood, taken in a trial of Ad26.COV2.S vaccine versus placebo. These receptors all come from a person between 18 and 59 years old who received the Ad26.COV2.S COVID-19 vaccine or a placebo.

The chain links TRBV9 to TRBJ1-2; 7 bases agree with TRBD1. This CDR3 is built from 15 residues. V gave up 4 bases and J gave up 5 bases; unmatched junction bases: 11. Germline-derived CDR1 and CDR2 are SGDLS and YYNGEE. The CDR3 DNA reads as TGTGCCAGCAGCCGTGAAGGAGGGGGCCTTTATGGCTACACCTTC. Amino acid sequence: CASSREGGGLYGYTF.

This CDR3 is CASSDRGGAGETQYF. The CDR3 nucleotides are TGCGCCAGCAGCGATCGCGGGGGGGCCGGAGAGACCCAGTACTTC. V usage is TRBV4-3 and J usage is TRBJ2-5; 9 positions agree with TRBD2. CDR3 length: 15 residues. With 5 bases clipped from V and 4 bases from J, the junction kept 8 bases outside the gene matches. The V gene's germline CDR1 is LGHNA and CDR2 YSLEER.

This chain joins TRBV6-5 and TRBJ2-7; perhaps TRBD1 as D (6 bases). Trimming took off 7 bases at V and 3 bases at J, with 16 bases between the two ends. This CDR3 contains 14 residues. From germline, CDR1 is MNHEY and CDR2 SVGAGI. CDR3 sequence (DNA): TGTGCCAGCACCCAAAGTGACAGGTTCTACGAGCAGTACTTC. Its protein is CASTQSDRFYEQYF.

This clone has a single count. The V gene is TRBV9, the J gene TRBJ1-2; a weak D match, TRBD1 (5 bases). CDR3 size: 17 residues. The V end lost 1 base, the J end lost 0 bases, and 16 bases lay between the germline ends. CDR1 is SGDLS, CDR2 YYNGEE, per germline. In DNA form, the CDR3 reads TGTGCCAGCAGCGTAAGATCTGGGCAGGGACCTAACTATGGCTACACCTTC. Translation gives CASSVRSGQGPNYGYTF.

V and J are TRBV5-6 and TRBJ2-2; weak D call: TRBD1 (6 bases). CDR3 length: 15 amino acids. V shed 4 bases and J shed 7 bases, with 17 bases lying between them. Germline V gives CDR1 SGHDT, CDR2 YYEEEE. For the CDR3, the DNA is TGTGCCAGCAGCCGAGGCACAGGGTACGGCGGGGAGCTGTTTTTT. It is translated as CASSRGTGYGGELFF.

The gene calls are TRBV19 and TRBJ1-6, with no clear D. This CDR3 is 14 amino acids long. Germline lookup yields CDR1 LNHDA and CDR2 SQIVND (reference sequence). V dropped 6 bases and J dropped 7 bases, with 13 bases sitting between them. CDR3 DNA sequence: TGTGCCAGTAGCCCATGGCAGGAGAATTCACCCCTCCACTTT. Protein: CASSPWQENSPLHF.

This CDR3 reads CAWNPGTGYGYTF. CDR3 in DNA: TGTGCCTGGAACCCCGGGACAGGCTATGGCTACACCTTC. The chain employs TRBV30 and TRBJ1-2; 8 bases are shared with TRBD1. Germline V gene data show CDR1 as GTSNPN and CDR2 as SVGIG (reference sequence). This CDR3 has 13 residues. V shed 4 bases and J 4 bases; nucleotides not matched to a gene: 5. The entire variable domain, with the rest obtained from reference TRBV30 and TRBJ1-2, is as follows: SQTIHQWPATLVQPVGSPLSLECTVEGTSNPNLYWYRQAAGRGLQLLFYSVGIGQISSEVPQNLSASRPQDRQFILSSKKLLLSDSGFYLCAWNPGTGYGYTFGSGTRLTVV.

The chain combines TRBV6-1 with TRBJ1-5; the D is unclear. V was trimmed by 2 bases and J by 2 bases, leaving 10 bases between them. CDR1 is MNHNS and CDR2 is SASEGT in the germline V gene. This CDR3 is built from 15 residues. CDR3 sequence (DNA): TGTGCCAGCAGTGAATTTATAGCAGGCAATCAGCCCCAGCATTTT. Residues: CASSEFIAGNQPQHF.

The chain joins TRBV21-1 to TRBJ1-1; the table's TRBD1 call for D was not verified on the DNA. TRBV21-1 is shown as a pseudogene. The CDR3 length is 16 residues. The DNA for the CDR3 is TGTGCCAGCAGCAAAGGTAGCCGGACAGGCCTGCTGGGGGCTTTCTTT. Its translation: CASSKGSRTGLLGAFF.

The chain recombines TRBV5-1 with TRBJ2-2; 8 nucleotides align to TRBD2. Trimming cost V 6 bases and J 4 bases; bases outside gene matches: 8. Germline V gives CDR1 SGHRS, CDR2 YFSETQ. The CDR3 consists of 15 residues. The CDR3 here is CASTLGAGGTGELFF. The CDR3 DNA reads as TGCGCCAGCACCCTCGGGGCGGGGGGCACCGGGGAGCTGTTTTTT.

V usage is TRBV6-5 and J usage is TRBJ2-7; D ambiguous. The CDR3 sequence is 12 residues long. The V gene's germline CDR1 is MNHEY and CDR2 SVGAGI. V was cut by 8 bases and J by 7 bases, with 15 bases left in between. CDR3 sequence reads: CASGPRIGEQYF. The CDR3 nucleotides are TGTGCCAGCGGCCCTCGGATTGGAGAGCAGTACTTC.

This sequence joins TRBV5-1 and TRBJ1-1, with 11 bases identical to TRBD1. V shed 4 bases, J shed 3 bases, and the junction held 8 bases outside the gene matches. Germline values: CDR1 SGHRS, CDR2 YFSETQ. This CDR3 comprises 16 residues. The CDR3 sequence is CASSPGQGAGDTEAFF. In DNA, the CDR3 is TGCGCCAGCAGCCCAGGACAGGGGGCTGGGGACACTGAAGCTTTCTTT.

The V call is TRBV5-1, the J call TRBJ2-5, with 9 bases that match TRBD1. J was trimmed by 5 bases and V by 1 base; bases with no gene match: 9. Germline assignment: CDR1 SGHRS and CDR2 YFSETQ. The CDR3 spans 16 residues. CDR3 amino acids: CASSLFGDRAGETQYF. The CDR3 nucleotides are TGCGCCAGCAGCTTGTTCGGGGACAGGGCCGGGGAGACCCAGTACTTC.

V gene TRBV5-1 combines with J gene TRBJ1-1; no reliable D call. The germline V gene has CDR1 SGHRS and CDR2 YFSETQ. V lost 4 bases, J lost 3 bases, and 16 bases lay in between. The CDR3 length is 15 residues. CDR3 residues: CASSPRATAHTEAFF. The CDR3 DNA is TGCGCCAGCAGCCCCCGGGCTACGGCCCACACTGAAGCTTTCTTT.

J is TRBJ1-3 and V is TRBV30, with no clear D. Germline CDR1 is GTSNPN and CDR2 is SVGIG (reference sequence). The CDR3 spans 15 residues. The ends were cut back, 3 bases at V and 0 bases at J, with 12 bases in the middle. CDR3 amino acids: CAWSALTRSGNTIYF. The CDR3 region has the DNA TGTGCCTGGAGCGCCCTGACCCGCTCTGGAAACACCATATATTTT.

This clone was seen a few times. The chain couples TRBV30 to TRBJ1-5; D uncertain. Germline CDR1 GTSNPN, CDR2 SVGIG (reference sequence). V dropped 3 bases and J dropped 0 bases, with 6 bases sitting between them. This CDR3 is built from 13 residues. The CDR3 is CAWRISSNQPQHF. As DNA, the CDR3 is TGTGCCTGGAGGATTTCTAGCAATCAGCCCCAGCATTTT.

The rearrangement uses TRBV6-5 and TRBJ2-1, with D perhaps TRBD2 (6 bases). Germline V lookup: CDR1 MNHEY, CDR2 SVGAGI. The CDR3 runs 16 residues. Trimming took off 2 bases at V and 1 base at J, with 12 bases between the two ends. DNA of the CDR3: TGTGCCAGCAGTTACGCCGGGACTGCTTCCTACAATGAGCAGTTCTTC. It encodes CASSYAGTASYNEQFF.

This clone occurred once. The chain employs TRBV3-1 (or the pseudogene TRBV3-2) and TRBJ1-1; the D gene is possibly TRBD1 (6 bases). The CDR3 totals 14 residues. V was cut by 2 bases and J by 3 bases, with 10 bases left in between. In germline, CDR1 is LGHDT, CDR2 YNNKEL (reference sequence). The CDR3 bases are TGTGCCAGCAGCCAACTGGGGGCGGACACTGAAGCTTTCTTT. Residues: CASSQLGADTEAFF.

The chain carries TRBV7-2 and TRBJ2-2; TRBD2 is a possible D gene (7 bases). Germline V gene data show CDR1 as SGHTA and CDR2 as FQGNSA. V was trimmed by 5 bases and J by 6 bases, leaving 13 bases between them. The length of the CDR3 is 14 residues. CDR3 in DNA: TGTGCCAGCAGCGGGGGGGCCCACGCCGGGGAGCTGTTTTTT. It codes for CASSGGAHAGELFF. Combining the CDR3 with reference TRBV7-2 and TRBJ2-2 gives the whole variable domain GAGVSQSPSNKVTEKGKDVELRCDPISGHTALYWYRQSLGQGLEFLIYFQGNSAPDKSGLPSDRFSAERTGGSVSTLTIQRTQQEDSAVYLCASSGGAHAGELFFGEGSRLTVL.

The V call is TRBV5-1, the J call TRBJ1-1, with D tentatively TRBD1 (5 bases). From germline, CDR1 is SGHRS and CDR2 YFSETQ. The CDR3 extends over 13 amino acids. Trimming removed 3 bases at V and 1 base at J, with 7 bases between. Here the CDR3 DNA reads TGCGCCAGCAGCTCGGGACGGAACACTGAAGCTTTCTTT. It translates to CASSSGRNTEAFF.

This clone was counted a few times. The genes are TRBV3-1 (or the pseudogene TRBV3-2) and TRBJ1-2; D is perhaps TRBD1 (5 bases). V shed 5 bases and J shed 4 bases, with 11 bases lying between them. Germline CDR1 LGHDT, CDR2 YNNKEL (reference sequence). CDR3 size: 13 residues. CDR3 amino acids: CASSITGPYGYTF. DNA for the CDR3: TGTGCCAGCAGCATAACGGGGCCCTATGGCTACACCTTC.

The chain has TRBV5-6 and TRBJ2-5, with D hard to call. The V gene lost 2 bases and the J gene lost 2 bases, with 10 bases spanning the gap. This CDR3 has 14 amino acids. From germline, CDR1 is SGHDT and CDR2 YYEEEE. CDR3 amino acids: CASSFPSQQETQYF. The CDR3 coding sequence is TGTGCCAGCAGCTTCCCATCCCAGCAAGAGACCCAGTACTTC.

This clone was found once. The CDR3 loop reads CASSQTRLNTGELFF. The CDR3 DNA reads as TGTGCCAGCAGCCAGACTAGACTGAACACCGGGGAGCTGTTTTTT. The V and J genes are TRBV3-1 (or the pseudogene TRBV3-2) and TRBJ2-2; TRBD2 is a possible D gene (6 bases). Trimming removed 3 bases from V and 1 base from J, with 9 bases in between. Germline CDR1 is LGHDT and CDR2 is YNNKEL (reference sequence). This CDR3 comprises 15 residues.

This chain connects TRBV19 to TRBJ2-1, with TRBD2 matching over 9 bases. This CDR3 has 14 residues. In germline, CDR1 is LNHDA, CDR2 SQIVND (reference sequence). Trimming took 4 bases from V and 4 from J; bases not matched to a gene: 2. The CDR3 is CASSRLAGYNEQFF. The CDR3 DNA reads TGTGCCAGTAGTAGGCTAGCGGGGTACAATGAGCAGTTCTTC.

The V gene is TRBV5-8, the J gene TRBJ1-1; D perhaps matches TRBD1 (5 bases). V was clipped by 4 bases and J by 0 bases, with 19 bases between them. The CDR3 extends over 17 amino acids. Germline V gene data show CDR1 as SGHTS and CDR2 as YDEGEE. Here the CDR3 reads CASSPGQWAKMNTEAFF. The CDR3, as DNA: TGTGCCAGCAGCCCAGGACAATGGGCGAAGATGAACACTGAAGCTTTCTTT.

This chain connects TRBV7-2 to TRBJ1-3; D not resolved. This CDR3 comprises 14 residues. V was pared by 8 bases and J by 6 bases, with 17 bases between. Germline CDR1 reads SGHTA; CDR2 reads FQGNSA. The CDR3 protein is CASEVSTLQNTIYF. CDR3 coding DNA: TGTGCCAGCGAGGTGTCCACTCTTCAAAACACCATATATTTT.